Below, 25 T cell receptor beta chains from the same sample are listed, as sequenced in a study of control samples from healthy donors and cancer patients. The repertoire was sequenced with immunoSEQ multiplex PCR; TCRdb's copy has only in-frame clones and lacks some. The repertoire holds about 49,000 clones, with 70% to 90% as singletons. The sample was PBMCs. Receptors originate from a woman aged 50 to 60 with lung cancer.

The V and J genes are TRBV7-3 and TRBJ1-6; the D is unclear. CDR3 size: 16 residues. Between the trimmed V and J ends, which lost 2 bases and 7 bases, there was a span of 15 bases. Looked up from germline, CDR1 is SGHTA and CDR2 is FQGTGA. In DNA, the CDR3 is TGTGCCAGCAGCTTACAGGCAGCAGTCGGAAATTCACCCCTCCACTTT. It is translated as CASSLQAAVGNSPLHF.

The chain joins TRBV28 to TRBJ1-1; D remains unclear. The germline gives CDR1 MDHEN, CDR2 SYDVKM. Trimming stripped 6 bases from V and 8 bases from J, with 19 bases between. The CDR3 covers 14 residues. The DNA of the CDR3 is TGTGCCAGCAGCCCAAACCAGAGGCGGAGCGAAGCTTTCTTT. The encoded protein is CASSPNQRRSEAFF.

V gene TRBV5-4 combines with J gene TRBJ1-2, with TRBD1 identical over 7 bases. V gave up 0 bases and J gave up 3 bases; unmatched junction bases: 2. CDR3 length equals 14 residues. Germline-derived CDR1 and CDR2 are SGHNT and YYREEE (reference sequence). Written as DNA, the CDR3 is TGTGCCAGCAGCTTGGGCGACAGGGACTATGGCTACACCTTC. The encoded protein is CASSLGDRDYGYTF.

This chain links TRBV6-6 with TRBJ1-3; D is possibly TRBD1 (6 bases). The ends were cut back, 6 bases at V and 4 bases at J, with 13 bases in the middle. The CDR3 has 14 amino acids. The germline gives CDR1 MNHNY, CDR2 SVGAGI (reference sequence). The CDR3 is CASSSGTTGNTIYF. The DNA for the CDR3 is TGTGCCAGCAGCTCCGGGACAACCGGAAACACCATATATTTT.

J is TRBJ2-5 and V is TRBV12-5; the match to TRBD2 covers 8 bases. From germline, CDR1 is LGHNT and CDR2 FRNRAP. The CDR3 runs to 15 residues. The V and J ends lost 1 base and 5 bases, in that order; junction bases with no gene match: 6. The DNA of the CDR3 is TGTGCTAGTGGTTTGGACGTGACGGGAGGGGAGACCCAGTACTTC. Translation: CASGLDVTGGETQYF.

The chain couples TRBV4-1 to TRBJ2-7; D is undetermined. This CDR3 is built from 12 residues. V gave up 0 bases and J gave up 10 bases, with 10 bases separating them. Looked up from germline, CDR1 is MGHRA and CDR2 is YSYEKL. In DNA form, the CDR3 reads TGCGCCAGCAGCCAAGATGAAAGGGCACAGTACTTC. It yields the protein CASSQDERAQYF.

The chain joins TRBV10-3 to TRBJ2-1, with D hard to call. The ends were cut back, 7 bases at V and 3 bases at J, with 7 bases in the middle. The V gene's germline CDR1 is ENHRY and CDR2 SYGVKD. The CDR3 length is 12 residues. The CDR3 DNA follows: TGTGCCATCACCCTGGTCTACAATGAGCAGTTCTTC. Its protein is CAITLVYNEQFF.

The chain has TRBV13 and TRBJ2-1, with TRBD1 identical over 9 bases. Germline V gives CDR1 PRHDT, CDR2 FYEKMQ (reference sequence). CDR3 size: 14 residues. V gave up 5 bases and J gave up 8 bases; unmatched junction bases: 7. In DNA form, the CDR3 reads TGTGCCAGCAGCACGAGGGACAGGGCGCATGAGCAGTTCTTC. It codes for CASSTRDRAHEQFF. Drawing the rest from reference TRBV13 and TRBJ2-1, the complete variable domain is AAGVIQSPRHLIKEKRETATLKCYPIPRHDTVYWYQQGPGQDPQFLISFYEKMQSDKGSIPDRFSAQQFSDYHSELNMSSLELGDSALYFCASSTRDRAHEQFFGPGTRLTVL.

The CDR3 nucleotides are TGTGCCAGCTCTCTGAGAAGCTCCTACAATGAGCAGTTCTTC. It encodes CASSLRSSYNEQFF. The V and J genes are TRBV27 and TRBJ2-1; D uncertain. This CDR3 contains 14 residues. The V gene's germline CDR1 is MNHEY and CDR2 SMNVEV (reference sequence). Between the trimmed V and J ends, which lost 8 bases and 0 bases, there was a span of 11 bases.

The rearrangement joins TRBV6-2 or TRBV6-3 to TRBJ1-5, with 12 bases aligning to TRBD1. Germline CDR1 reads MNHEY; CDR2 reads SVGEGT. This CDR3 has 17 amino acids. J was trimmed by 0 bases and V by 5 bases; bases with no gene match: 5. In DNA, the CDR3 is TGTGCCAGCAGTAAAACGGGACAGGGGGCTAGCAATCAGCCCCAGCATTTT. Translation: CASSKTGQGASNQPQHF.

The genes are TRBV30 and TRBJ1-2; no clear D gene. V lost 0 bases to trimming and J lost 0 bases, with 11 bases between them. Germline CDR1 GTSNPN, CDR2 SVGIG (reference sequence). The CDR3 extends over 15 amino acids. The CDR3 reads CAWSVPVRANYGYTF. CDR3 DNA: TGTGCCTGGAGTGTACCTGTCAGAGCTAACTATGGCTACACCTTC.

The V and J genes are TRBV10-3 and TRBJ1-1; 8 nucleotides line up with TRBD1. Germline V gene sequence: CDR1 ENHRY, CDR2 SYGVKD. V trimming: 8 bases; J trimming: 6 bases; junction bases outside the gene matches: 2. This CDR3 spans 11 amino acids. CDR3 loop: CAIQTGAEAFF. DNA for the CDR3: TGTGCCATCCAGACAGGGGCTGAAGCTTTCTTT.

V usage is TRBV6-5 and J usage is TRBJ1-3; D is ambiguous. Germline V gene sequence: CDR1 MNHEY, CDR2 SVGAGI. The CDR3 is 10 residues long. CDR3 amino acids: CANRENTIYF. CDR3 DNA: TGTGCTAATCGGGAGAACACCATATATTTT.

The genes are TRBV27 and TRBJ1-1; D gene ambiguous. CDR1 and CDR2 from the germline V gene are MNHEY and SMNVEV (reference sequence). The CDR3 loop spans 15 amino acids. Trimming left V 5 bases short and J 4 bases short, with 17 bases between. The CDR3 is CASSPDRGKSTEAFF. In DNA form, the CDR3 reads TGTGCCAGCAGTCCTGACCGGGGAAAGAGCACTGAAGCTTTCTTT.

CDR3 in DNA: TGTGCCACCAGTGATTCGGGACTGGGTTGGGATGAGCAGTTCTTC. Its translation: CATSDSGLGWDEQFF. The rearrangement uses TRBV24-1 and TRBJ2-1; a weak D match, TRBD2 (6 bases). Trimming took off 2 bases at V and 8 bases at J, with 15 bases between the two ends. The CDR3 is 15 amino acids. Germline V gene sequence: CDR1 KGHDR, CDR2 SFDVKD.

CDR3 amino acids: CASSQGQSQGTLHF. In DNA form, the CDR3 reads TGCGCCAGCAGCCAAGGACAGTCCCAGGGTACCCTCCACTTT. V gene TRBV4-3 combines with J gene TRBJ1-6; possibly TRBD1 for D (5 bases). V lost 1 base and J lost 14, with 15 bases in between. The CDR3 spans 14 residues. Germline CDR1 LGHNA, CDR2 YSLEER.

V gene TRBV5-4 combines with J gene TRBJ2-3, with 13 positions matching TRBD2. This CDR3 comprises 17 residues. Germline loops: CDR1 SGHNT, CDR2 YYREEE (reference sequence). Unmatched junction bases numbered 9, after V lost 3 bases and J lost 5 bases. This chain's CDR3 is CASSYSTSGGALDTQYF. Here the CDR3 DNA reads TGTGCCAGCAGCTACAGCACTAGCGGGGGGGCCTTAGATACGCAGTATTTT. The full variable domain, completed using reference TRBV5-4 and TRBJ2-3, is ETGVTQSPTHLIKTRGQQVTLRCSSQSGHNTVSWYQQALGQGPQFIFQYYREEENGRGNFPPRFSGLQFPNYSSELNVNALELDDSALYLCASSYSTSGGALDTQYFGPGTRLTVL.

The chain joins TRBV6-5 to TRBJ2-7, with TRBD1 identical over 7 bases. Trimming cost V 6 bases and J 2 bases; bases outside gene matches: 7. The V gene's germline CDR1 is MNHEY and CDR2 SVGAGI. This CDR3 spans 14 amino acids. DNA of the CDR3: TGTGCCAGCAGCCCCCGACAGGGCACCTACGAGCAGTACTTC. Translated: CASSPRQGTYEQYF.

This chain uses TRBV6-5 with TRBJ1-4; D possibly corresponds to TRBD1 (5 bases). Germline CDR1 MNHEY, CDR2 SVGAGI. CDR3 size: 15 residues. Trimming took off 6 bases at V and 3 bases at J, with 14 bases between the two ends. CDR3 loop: CASSSTRGSNEKLFF. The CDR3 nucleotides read TGTGCCAGCAGCTCTACACGGGGGTCTAATGAAAAACTGTTTTTT.

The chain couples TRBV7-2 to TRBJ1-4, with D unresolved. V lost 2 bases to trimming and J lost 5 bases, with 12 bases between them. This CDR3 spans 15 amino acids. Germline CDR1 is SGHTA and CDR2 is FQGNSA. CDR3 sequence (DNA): TGTGCCAGCAGCTTACACGACGAGGCAAATGAAAAACTGTTTTTT. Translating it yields CASSLHDEANEKLFF.

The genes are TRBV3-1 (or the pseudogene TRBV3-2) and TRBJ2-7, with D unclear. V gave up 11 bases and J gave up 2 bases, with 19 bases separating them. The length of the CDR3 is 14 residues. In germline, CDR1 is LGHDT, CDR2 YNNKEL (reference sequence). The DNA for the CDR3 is TGTGCCGCCCGGATTATCGGGCCCACCTACGAGCAGTACTTC. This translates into CAARIIGPTYEQYF.

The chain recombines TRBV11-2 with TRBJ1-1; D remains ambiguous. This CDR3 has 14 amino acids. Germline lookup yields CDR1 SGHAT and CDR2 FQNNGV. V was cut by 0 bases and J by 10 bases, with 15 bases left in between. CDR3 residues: CASSLEMGLGRAFF. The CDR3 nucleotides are TGTGCCAGCAGCTTAGAGATGGGTCTCGGAAGAGCTTTCTTT.

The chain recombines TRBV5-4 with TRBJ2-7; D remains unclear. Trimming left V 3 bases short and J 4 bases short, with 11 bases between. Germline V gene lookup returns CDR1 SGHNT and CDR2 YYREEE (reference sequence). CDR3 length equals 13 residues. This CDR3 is CASSSTTPYEQYF. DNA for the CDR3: TGTGCCAGCAGCTCCACCACTCCTTACGAGCAGTACTTC.

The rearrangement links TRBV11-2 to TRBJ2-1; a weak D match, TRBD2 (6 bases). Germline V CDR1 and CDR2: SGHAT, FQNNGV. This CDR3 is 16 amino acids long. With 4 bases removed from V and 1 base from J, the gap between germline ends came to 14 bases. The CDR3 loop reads CASSSPGGKSYNEQFF. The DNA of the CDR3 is TGTGCCAGCAGCTCCCCAGGAGGGAAATCCTACAATGAGCAGTTCTTC.

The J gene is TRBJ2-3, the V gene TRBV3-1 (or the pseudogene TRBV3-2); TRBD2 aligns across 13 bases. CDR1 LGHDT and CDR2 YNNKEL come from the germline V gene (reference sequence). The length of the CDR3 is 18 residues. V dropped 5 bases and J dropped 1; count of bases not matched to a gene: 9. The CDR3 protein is CASSFEGLAGTGTDTQYF. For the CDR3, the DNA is TGTGCCAGCAGCTTTGAGGGACTAGCGGGGACGGGCACAGATACGCAGTATTTT.